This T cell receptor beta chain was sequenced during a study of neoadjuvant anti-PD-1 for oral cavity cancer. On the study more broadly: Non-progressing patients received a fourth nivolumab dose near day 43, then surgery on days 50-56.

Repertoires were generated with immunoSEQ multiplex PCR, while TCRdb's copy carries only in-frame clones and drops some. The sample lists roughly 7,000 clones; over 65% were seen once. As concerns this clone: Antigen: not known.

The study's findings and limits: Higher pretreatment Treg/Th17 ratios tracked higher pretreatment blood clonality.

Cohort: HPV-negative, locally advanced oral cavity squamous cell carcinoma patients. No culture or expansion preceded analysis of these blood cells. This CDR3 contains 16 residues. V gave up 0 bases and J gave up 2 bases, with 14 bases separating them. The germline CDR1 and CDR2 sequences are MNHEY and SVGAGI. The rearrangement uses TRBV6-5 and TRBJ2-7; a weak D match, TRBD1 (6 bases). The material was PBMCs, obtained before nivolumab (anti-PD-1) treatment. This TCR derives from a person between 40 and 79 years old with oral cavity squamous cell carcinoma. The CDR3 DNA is TGTGCCAGCAGTTACTCAATCCCCGGACAGACCTACGAGCAGTACTTC. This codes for CASSYSIPGQTYEQYF.